The 2 T cell receptor beta chains below all came from one sample that was sequenced in a study of T cells in Graves' hyperthyroidism and ophthalmopathy. Amplified regions were TCR beta CDR3 sequences from RNA transcripts. Carried out on the TCR CDR3, a first-round RT-PCR used the HTBI primer set. A single record per CDR3 protein comes from TCRdb applying MiXCR to the multiplex PCR reads. This table holds hundreds of thousands of distinct CDR3 sequences, around 20% found once. Sequenced material: blood. These receptors came from a woman aged 45 to 65 with Graves' hyperthyroidism that later progressed to Graves' ophthalmopathy.

The rearrangement uses TRBV12-3 or TRBV12-4 and TRBJ2-3; TRBD1 or TRBD2 may be the D gene (5 bases each). Trimming removed 10 bases at V and 9 bases at J, with 14 bases between. This CDR3 has 11 amino acids. The CDR3 DNA sequence: TGTGCCACCAGGGCGGGCTTGACGCAGTATTTT. It codes for CATRAGLTQYF.

Ten or more counts support this clonotype. The rearrangement uses TRBV3-1 and TRBJ2-7, with D hard to call. This CDR3 is 16 amino acids long. The germline V gene encodes CDR1 LGHDT and CDR2 YNNKEL (reference sequence). Trimming pared 1 base from V and 10 bases from J, leaving 23 bases between. CDR3: CASSQVATPTRVGQYF. The CDR3 bases are TGTGCCAGCAGCCAAGTAGCAACTCCAACACGGGTGGGCCAGTACTTC.